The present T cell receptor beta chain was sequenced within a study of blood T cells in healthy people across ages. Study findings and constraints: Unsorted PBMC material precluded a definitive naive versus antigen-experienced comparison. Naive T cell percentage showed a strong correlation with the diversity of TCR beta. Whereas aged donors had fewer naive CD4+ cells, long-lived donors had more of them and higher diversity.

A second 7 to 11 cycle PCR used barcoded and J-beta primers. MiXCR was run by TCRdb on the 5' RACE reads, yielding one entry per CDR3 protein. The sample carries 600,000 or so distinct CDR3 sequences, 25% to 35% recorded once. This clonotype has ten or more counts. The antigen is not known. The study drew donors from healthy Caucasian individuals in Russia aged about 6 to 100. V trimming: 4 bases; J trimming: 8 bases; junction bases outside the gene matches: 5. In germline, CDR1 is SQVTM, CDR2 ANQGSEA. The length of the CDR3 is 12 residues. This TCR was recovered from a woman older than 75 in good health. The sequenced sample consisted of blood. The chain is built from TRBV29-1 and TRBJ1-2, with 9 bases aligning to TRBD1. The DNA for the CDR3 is TGCAGCGTTGCCGGACAGGGGAGCGGCTACACCTTC. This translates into CSVAGQGSGYTF. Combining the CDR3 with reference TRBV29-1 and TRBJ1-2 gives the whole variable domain SAVISQKPSRDICQRGTSLTIQCQVDSQVTMMFWYRQQPGQSLTLIATANQGSEATYESGFVIDKFPISRPNLTFSTLTVSNMSPEDSSIYLCSVAGQGSGYTFGSGTRLTVV.